Included here is one TCR beta chain sequence, with context. Antigen specificity is unknown. This entry comes from a study of shared clonotypes between healthy human individuals. General study findings and limits: The generation probabilities recorded for non-shared clonotypes fell below those of clonotypes shared by all four donors.

Template for every sorted-subset replicate PCR totaled approximately 0.2 ug DNA, 25,000 to 35,000 T cell genomes. Data came from immunoSEQ multiplex PCR; TCRdb stores just in-frame clones and leaves some out. The sample lists about 1.1 million clones, approximately 80% seen once, with approximately 0.5% in the top ten. This CDR3 has 15 residues. The germline gives CDR1 SGHTS, CDR2 YDEGEE. Between the trimmed V and J ends, which lost 4 bases and 8 bases, there was a span of 18 bases. The clonotype comes from a man aged 18 to 29 in good health. Some clones in this sample may be carry-over from other donors' samples. The material sequenced was memory CD4+ T cells from PBMCs. As to subset: CD45RA-negative fraction. The chain has TRBV5-8 and TRBJ1-4; D is undetermined. CDR3 DNA: TGTGCCAGCAGCCGCATGGGCCTGACGGAGGAAAAACTGTTTTTT. Its protein is CASSRMGLTEEKLFF.